A single sample is the source of the 9 T cell receptor beta chains below, sequenced in a study of blood T cell repertoires in COVID-19. Sequencing used immunoSEQ multiplex PCR; TCRdb keeps in-frame clones, though not all of them. The sample contains around 25,000 clones, approximately 92% of which appear only once. The sequencing input was peripheral blood. Every receptor here comes from a human donor in a cohort sampled during active COVID-19.

DNA of the CDR3: TGTGCCAGCGGCTCAACAGGGACGTCTCCTTACGAGCAGTACTTC. This sequence encodes CASGSTGTSPYEQYF. The V call is TRBV28, the J call TRBJ2-7; tentative D call: TRBD1 (6 bases). The CDR3 is 15 residues long. From germline, CDR1 is MDHEN and CDR2 SYDVKM. V was pared by 8 bases and J by 4 bases, with 21 bases between.

The chain employs TRBV5-1 and TRBJ2-7, with 11 bases matching TRBD1. The CDR3 contains 14 residues. Germline CDR1 and CDR2: SGHRS and YFSETQ. V was pared by 4 bases and J by 6 bases, with 6 bases of the junction left unmatched. Here the CDR3 reads CASSPRTGGVEQYF. The CDR3 region has the DNA TGCGCCAGCAGCCCTCGGACAGGGGGCGTCGAGCAGTACTTC.

The chain recombines TRBV2 with TRBJ1-3; 7 bases match TRBD1. The CDR3 is 16 amino acids. The junction had 12 bases not matched to a gene; V was cut back by 6 bases and J by 4 bases. CDR1 is SNHLY, CDR2 FYNNEI, per germline. CDR3 sequence (DNA): TGTGCCAGCAGCCTTAGACAGGGAAGCTCAGGAAACACCATATATTTT. This translates into CASSLRQGSSGNTIYF.

This clone was detected once. The V and J genes are TRBV21-1 and TRBJ2-7; the DNA was not used to check the table's D call, TRBD1. TRBV21-1 is a pseudogene locus. This CDR3 is 11 amino acids long. In DNA form, the CDR3 reads TGTGCCAGCAACAGGAACTACGAGCAGTACTTC. It translates to CASNRNYEQYF.

The chain recombines TRBV12-2 with TRBJ1-5; the D segment call TRBD1 is taken from the table without a DNA check. TRBV12-2 has pseudogene status. CDR3 size: 19 residues. The CDR3 here is CASRLALPYRGHSNQPQHF. The CDR3 nucleotides read TGTGCAAGTCGCTTAGCGCTCCCCTACAGGGGGCATAGCAATCAGCCCCAGCATTTT.

The chain recombines TRBV5-1 with TRBJ2-2; TRBD1 aligns across 11 bases. V trimming: 4 bases; J trimming: 5 bases; junction bases outside the gene matches: 4. Germline loops: CDR1 SGHRS, CDR2 YFSETQ. This CDR3 has 15 residues. The CDR3 sequence: CASSAGTGGTGELFF. As DNA, the CDR3 is TGCGCCAGCAGCGCAGGGACAGGGGGAACCGGGGAGCTGTTTTTT.

The chain uses TRBV19 and TRBJ1-1; 7 nucleotides agree with TRBD1. CDR1 LNHDA and CDR2 SQIVND come from the germline V gene (reference sequence). The CDR3 length is 14 residues. With V trimmed by 6 bases and J by 1 base, 5 bases remained unmatched. The CDR3 coding sequence is TGTGCCAGTAGGAGGGGGACAGAGAACACTGAAGCTTTCTTT. Its protein is CASRRGTENTEAFF.

This sequence joins TRBV11-3 and TRBJ2-1; 7 bases align to TRBD2. In germline, CDR1 is SGHNT, CDR2 YENEEA. The ends lost 5 bases at V and 8 bases at J; junction bases unmatched: 6. This CDR3 is 13 amino acids long. The CDR3 is CASSPGTIHEQFF. In DNA, the CDR3 is TGTGCCAGCAGCCCCGGGACTATCCATGAGCAGTTCTTC.

Comments on this clone: The same CDR3 can be traced to other DNA sequences in this sample. The chain recombines TRBV25-1 with TRBJ2-5, with a tentative D call TRBD2 (5 bases). The CDR3 has 13 amino acids. V lost 6 bases to trimming and J lost 5 bases, with 13 bases between them. Germline V lookup: CDR1 MGHDK, CDR2 SYGVNS. CDR3: CASSRRTGETQYF. Here the CDR3 DNA reads TGTGCCAGCAGCCGTCGGACGGGGGAGACCCAGTACTTC.